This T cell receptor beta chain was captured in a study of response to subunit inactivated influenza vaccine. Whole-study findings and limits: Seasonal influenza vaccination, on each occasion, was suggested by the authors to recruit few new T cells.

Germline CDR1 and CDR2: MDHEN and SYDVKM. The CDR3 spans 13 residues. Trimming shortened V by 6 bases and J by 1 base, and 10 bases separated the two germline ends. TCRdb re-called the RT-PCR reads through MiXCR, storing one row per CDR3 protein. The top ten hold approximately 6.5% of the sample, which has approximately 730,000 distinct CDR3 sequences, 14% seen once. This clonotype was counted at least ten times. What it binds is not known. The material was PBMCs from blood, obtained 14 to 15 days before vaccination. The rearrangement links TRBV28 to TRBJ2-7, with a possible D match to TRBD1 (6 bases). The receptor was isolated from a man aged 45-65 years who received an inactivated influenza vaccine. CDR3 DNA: TGTGCCAGCAGGACAGGCCATTCCTACGAGCAGTACTTC. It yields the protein CASRTGHSYEQYF.